Listed here are 3 T cell receptor beta chains from one sample, sequenced in a study of monozygotic twins with inflammatory bowel disease. For each CDR3 protein, TCRdb gives one entry from its re-call of the 5' RACE reads, without DNA. The sample includes about 380,000 distinct CDR3 sequences. The sequencing input was blood. These receptor sequences come from a human donor with ulcerative colitis or Crohn's disease, or a healthy co-twin of an affected twin (not recorded which).

The rearrangement joins TRBV12-3 or TRBV12-4 to TRBJ2-7; checking the TCRdb D call of TRBD1 is not possible without DNA. The CDR3 is 17 amino acids. The CDR3 reads CASSPSLPADGSYEQYF.

V is TRBV5-1 and J is TRBJ2-3; TCRdb gives TRBD1 as the D gene, but with no DNA this cannot be confirmed. The CDR3 has 16 amino acids. Germline-derived CDR1 and CDR2 are SGHRS and YFSETQ. CDR3 sequence reads: CASRGQIPGGTDTQYF.

The V and J genes are TRBV20-1 and TRBJ1-5; TCRdb's D call of TRBD1 is untestable without DNA. CDR1 is DFQATT and CDR2 is SNEGSKA in the germline V gene (reference sequence). There are 14 residues in the CDR3. The CDR3 is CSAPDRVSNQPQHF.